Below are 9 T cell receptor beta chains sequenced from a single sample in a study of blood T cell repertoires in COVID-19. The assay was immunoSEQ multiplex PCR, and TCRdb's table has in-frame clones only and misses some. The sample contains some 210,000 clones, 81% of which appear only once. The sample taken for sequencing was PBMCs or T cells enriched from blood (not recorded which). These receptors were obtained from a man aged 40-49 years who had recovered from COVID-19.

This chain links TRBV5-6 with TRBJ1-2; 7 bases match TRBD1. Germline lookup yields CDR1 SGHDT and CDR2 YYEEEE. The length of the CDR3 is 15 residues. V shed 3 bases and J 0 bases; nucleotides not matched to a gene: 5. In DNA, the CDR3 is TGTGCCAGCAGCTCAGACAGGGTCGCTAACTATGGCTACACCTTC. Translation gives CASSSDRVANYGYTF.

The CDR3 bases are TGTGCCAGCAGCCTGAAAGGGGCCAAGCAGTACTTC. It yields the protein CASSLKGAKQYF. J is TRBJ2-7 and V is TRBV5-8, with D possibly TRBD1 on 5 matching bases. The V and J ends lost 4 bases and 8 bases respectively, with 13 bases between them. The CDR3 runs 12 residues. CDR1 is SGHTS and CDR2 is YDEGEE in the germline V gene.

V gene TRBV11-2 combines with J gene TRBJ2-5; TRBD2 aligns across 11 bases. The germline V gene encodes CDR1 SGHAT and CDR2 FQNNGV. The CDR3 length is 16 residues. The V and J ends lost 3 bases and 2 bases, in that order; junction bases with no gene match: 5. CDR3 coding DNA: TGTGCCAGCAGCTTGGTACTAGCGGGGGCACAAGAGACCCAGTACTTC. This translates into CASSLVLAGAQETQYF. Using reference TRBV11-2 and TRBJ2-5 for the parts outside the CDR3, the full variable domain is EAGVAQSPRYKIIEKRQSVAFWCNPISGHATLYWYQQILGQGPKLLIQFQNNGVVDDSQLPKDRFSAERLKGVDSTLKIQPAKLEDSAVYLCASSLVLAGAQETQYFGPGTRLLVL.

CDR3 residues: CASSAGDRGTPSLETQYF. CDR3 nucleotides: TGCGCCAGCAGCGCCGGGGACAGGGGGACGCCAAGCCTCGAGACCCAGTACTTC. The rearrangement uses TRBV5-1 and TRBJ2-5; 11 nucleotides line up with TRBD1. The ends lost 4 bases at V and 5 bases at J; junction bases unmatched: 16. Germline CDR1 SGHRS, CDR2 YFSETQ. The CDR3 spans 18 residues.

The CDR3 region has the DNA TGTGCCAGCAGTTACTTGGCCCCGGGATACGAGCAGTACTTC. Translated, it gives CASSYLAPGYEQYF. The chain carries TRBV6-5 and TRBJ2-7, with D maybe TRBD2 (5 bases). CDR1 MNHEY and CDR2 SVGAGI come from the germline V gene. The CDR3 is 14 residues long. Trimming shortened V by 1 base and J by 4 bases, and 11 bases separated the two germline ends.

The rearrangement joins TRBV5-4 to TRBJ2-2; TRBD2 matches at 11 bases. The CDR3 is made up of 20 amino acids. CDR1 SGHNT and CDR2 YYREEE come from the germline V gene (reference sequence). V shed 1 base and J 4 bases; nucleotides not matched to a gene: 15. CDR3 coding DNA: TGTGCCAGCAGCTTGATAAGTCTAGCGGGGGGATTACGGGGCACCGGGGAGCTGTTTTTT. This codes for CASSLISLAGGLRGTGELFF.

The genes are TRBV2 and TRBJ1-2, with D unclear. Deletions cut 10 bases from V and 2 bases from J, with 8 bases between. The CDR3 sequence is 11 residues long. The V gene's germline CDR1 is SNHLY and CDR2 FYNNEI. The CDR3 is CATARNYGYTF. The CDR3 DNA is TGTGCCACCGCGCGGAACTATGGCTACACCTTC.

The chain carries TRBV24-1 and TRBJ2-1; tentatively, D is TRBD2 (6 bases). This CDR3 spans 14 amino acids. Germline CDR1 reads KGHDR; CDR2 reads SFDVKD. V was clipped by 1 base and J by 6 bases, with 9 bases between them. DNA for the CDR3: TGTGCCACCAGTGATTTTGGAGGGTTCAATGAGCAGTTCTTC. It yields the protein CATSDFGGFNEQFF.

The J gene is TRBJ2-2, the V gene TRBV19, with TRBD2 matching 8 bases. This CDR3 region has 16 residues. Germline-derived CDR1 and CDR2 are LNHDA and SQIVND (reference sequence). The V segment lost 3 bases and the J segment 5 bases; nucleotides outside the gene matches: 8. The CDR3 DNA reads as TGTGCCAGTAGTATTCCCAGCGGGGGCGGGACCGGGGAGCTGTTTTTT. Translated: CASSIPSGGGTGELFF.